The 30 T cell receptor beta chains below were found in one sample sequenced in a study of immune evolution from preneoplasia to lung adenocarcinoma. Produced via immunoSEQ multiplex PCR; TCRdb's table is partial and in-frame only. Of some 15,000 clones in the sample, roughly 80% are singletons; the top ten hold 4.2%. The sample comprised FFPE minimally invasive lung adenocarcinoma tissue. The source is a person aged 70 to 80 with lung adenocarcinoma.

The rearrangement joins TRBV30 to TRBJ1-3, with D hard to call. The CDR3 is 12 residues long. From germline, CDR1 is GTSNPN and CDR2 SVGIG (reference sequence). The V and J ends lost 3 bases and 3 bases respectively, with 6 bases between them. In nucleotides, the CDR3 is TGTGCCTGGAGCCTCGGTGGAAACACCATATATTTT. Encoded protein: CAWSLGGNTIYF.

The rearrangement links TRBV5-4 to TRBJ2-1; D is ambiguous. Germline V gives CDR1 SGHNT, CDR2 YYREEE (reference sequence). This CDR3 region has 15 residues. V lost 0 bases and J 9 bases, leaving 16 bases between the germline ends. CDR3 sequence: CASSLGGPVQIEQFF. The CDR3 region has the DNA TGTGCCAGCAGCTTGGGCGGTCCAGTCCAAATTGAGCAGTTCTTC.

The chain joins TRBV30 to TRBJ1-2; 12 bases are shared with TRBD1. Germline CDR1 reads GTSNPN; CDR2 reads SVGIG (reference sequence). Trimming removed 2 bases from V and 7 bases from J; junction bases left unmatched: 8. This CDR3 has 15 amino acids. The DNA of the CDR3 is TGTGCCTGGAGTCCCGACGGGACAGGGGGCTTTGGCTACACCTTC. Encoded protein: CAWSPDGTGGFGYTF.

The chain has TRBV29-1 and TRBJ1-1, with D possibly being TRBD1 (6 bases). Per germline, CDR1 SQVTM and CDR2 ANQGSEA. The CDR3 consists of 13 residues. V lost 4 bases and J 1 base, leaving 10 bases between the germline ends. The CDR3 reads CSVAWTENTEAFF. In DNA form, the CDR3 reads TGCAGCGTTGCGTGGACAGAGAACACTGAAGCTTTCTTT. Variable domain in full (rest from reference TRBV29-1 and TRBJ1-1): SAVISQKPSRDICQRGTSLTIQCQVDSQVTMMFWYRQQPGQSLTLIATANQGSEATYESGFVIDKFPISRPNLTFSTLTVSNMSPEDSSIYLCSVAWTENTEAFFGQGTRLTVV.

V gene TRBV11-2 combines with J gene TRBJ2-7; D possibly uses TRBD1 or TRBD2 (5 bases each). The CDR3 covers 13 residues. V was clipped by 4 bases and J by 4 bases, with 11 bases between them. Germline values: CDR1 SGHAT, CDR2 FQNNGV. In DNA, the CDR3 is TGTGCCAGCAGCTCGCAATGGGGGTACGAGCAGTACTTC. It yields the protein CASSSQWGYEQYF.

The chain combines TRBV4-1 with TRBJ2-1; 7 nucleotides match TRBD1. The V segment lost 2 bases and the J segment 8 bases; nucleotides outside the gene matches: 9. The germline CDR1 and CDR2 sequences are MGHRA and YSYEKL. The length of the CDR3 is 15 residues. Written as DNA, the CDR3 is TGCGCCAGCAGCCAAAGGGGGATCGACAGGGATGAGCAGTTCTTC. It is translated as CASSQRGIDRDEQFF.

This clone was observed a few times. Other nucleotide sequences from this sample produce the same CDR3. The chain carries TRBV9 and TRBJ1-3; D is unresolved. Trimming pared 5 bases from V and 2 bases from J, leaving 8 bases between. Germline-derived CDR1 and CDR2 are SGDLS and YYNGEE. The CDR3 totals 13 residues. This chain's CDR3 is CASRAGAGNTIYF. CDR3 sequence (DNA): TGTGCCAGCAGAGCAGGAGCTGGAAACACCATATATTTT.

CDR3 sequence (DNA): TGTGCCAGCAGCTTAGAAGGGACTGCTAATGAAAAACTGTTTTTT. Its protein is CASSLEGTANEKLFF. The chain has TRBV11-2 and TRBJ1-4, with D possibly matching TRBD1 (5 bases). Germline V gives CDR1 SGHAT, CDR2 FQNNGV. The length of the CDR3 is 15 residues. V gave up 0 bases and J gave up 3 bases, with 8 bases separating them.

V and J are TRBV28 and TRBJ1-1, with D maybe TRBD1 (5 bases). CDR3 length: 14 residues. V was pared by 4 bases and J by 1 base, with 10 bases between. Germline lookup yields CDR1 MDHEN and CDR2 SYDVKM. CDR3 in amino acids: CASSSGGGNTEAFF. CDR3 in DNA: TGTGCCAGCAGTTCTGGGGGGGGGAACACTGAAGCTTTCTTT.

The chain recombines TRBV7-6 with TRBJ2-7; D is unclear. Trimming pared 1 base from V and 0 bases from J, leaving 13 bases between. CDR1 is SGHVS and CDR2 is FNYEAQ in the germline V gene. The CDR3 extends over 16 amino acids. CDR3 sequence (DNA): TGTGCCAGCAGCTTAGAAGCTGGGCAGAGCTCCTACGAGCAGTACTTC. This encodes CASSLEAGQSSYEQYF.

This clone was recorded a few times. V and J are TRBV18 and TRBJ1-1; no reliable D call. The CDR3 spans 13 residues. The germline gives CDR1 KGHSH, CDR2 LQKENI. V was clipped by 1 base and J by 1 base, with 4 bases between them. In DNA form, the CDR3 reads TGTGCCAGCTCACCACAGGGGAACACTGAAGCTTTCTTT. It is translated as CASSPQGNTEAFF.

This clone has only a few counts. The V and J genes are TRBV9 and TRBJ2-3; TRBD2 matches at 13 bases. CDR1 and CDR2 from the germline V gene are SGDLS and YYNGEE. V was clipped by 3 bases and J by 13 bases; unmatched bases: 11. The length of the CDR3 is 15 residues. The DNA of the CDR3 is TGTGCCAGCAGCGCGACTAGCGGGGGGATTGGGCGGAAGTATTTT. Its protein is CASSATSGGIGRKYF.

Here the CDR3 reads CASSSATGDLGEQYF. Written as DNA, the CDR3 is TGCGCCAGCAGTTCCGCGACAGGGGATTTAGGGGAGCAGTACTTC. The chain is built from TRBV10-1 and TRBJ2-7; TRBD1 matches 8 bases. Germline V lookup: CDR1 WNHNN, CDR2 SYGVQD (reference sequence). The CDR3 totals 15 residues. The ends lost 5 bases at V and 7 bases at J; junction bases unmatched: 13.

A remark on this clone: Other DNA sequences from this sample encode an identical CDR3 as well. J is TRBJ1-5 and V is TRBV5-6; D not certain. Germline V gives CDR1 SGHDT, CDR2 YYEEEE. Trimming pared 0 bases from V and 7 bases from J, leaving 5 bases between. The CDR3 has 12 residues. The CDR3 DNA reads TGTGCCAGCAGCTTGGCCAGCCAGCCCCAGCATTTT. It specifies CASSLASQPQHF.

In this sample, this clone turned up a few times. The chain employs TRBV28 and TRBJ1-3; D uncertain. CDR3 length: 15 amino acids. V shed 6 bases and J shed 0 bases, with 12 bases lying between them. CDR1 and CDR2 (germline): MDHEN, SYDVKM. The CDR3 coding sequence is TGTGCCAGCAGGAAAACCAGCGGCTCTGGAAACACCATATATTTT. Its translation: CASRKTSGSGNTIYF.

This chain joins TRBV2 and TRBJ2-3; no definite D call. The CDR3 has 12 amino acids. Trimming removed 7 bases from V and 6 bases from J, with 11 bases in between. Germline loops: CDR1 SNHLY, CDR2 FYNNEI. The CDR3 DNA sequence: TGTGCCAGCATTAGTCTCTTGGATACGCAGTATTTT. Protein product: CASISLLDTQYF. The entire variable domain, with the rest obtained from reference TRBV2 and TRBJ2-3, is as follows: EPEVTQTPSHQVTQMGQEVILRCVPISNHLYFYWYRQILGQKVEFLVSFYNNEISEKSEIFDDQFSVERPDGSNFTLKIRSTKLEDSAMYFCASISLLDTQYFGPGTRLTVL.

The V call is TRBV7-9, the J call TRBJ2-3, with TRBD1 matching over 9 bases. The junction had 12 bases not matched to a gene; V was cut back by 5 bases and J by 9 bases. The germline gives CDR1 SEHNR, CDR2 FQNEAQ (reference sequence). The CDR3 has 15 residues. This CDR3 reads CASSTEQGAPLTQYF. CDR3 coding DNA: TGTGCCAGCAGCACCGAACAGGGGGCCCCCCTCACGCAGTATTTT.

CDR3 in amino acids: CASIPTGGSGYTF. The CDR3 nucleotides read TGTGCCAGCATCCCAACAGGGGGCTCTGGCTACACCTTC. The chain couples TRBV16 to TRBJ1-2, with 9 bases fitting TRBD1. The CDR3 length is 13 residues. Per the germline V gene, CDR1 is KGHSY and CDR2 is FQNENV. Trimming took 7 bases from V and 7 from J; bases not matched to a gene: 7.

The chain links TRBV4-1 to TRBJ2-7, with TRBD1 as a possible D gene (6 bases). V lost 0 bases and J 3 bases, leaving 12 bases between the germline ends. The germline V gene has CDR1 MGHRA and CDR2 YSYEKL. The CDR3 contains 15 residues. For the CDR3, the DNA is TGCGCCAGCAGCCAAGATAGAGAAGGGGGCTACGAGCAGTACTTC. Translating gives CASSQDREGGYEQYF.

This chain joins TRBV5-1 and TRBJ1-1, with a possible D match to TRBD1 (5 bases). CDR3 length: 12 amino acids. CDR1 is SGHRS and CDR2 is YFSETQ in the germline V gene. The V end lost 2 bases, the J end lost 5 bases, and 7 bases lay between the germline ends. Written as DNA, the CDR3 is TGCGCCAGCAGCTTCGAGGGGACTGAAGCTTTCTTT. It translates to CASSFEGTEAFF.

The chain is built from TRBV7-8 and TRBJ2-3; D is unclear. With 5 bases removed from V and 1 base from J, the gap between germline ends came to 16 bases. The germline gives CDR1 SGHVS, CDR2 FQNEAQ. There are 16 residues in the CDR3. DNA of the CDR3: TGTGCCAGCAGCCCCGGCAGCGCTTCTGGCACAGATACGCAGTATTTT. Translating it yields CASSPGSASGTDTQYF.

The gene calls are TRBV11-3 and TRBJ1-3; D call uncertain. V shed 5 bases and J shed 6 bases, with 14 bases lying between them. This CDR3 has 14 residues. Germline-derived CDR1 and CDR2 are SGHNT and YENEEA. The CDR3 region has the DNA TGTGCCAGCAGCCCCCCGTGGCACCAAAACACCATATATTTT. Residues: CASSPPWHQNTIYF.

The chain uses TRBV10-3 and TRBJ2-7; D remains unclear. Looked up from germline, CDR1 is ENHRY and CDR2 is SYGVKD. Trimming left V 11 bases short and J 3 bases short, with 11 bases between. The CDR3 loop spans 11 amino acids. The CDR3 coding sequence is TGTGCCGCCAGTGATGGCTACGAGCAGTACTTC. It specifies CAASDGYEQYF.

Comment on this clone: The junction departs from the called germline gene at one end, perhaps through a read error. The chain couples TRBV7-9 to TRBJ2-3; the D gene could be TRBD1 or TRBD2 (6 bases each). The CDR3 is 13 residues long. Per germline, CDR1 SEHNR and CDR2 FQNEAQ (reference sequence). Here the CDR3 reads CVSSLRGADTQYF. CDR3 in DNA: TGTGTCAGCAGCCTTAGGGGGGCAGATACGCAGTATTTT.

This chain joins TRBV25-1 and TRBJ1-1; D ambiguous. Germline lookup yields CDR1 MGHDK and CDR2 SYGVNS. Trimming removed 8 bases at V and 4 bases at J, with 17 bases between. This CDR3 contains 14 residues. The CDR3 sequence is CASSQIGGLTEAFF. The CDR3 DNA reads TGTGCCAGCTCCCAAATCGGAGGACTCACTGAAGCTTTCTTT.

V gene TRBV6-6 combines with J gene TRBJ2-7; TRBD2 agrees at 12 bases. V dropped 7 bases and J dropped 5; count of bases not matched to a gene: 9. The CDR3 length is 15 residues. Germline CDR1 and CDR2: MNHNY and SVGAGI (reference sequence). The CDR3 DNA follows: TGTGCCAGCACCACGCGACTAGCGGGAGTCCACGAGCAGTACTTC. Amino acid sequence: CASTTRLAGVHEQYF.

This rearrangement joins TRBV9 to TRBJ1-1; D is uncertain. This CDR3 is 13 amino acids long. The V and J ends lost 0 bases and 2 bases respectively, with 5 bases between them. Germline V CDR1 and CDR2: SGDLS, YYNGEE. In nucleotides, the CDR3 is TGTGCCAGCAGCGTAGACGGAAACACTGAAGCTTTCTTT. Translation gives CASSVDGNTEAFF.

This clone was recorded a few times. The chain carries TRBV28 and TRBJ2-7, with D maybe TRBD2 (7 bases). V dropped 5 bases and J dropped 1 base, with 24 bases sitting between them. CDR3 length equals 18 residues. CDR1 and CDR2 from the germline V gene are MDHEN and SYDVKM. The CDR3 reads CASSPIGGAGLVSYEQYF. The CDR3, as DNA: TGTGCCAGCAGTCCCATAGGGGGGGCAGGGCTGGTTTCCTACGAGCAGTACTTC.

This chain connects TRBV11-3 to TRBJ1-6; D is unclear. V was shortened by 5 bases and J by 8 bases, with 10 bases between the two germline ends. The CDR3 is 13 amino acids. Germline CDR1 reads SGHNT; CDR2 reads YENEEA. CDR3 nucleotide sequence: TGTGCCAGCAGCAAGGGCGTAGATTCACCCCTCCACTTT. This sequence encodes CASSKGVDSPLHF.

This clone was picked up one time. The CDR3 DNA follows: TGTGCCAGCAGTTCCCGGGGACTAGCGGGGCGGAGAGAGACCCAGTACTTC. Its translation: CASSSRGLAGRRETQYF. The chain has TRBV28 and TRBJ2-5, with 13 bases lining up with TRBD2. The V gene end was trimmed by 4 bases and the J gene end by 4 bases; junction bases not matched to a gene: 9. The germline gives CDR1 MDHEN, CDR2 SYDVKM. The CDR3 runs 17 residues.